This T cell receptor (beta chain) was identified during a study of regulatory T cells in long-lasting Graves disease. Regarding the study as a whole: Persistent disease preferred TRBV28, TRBJ1-2 and TRBJ2-5; new disease, TRBV20-1 and TRBJ2-1.

This CDR3 is built from 16 residues. Trimming cost V 1 base and J 8 bases, with 18 bases left between them. Per the germline V gene, CDR1 is MDHEN and CDR2 is SYDVKM. CDR3 regions were amplified by Arm-PCR using iRepertoire HTBI primers to build TCR beta libraries. A single record per CDR3 protein comes from TCRdb applying MiXCR to the multiplex PCR reads. The data show around 450,000 distinct CDR3 sequences, over 12% seen once. Time point here: newly diagnosed GD, antithyroid drugs for less than 3 months. RNA from PBMCs was the source of the TCR library. This clonotype has a count of ten or more. The antigen is not known. The sample was also reused in another study, on T cells in Graves' hyperthyroidism and ophthalmopathy. That paper adds: The HTBI primer set served for first-round RT-PCR of the TCR CDR3.

Sequencing used peripheral blood mononuclear cells (PBMCs), obtained at new diagnosis, from a patient treated with antithyroid drugs. This clonotype was obtained from a woman aged 35 to 49 with Graves disease. The rearrangement links TRBV28 to TRBJ2-1; no definite D call. The DNA for the CDR3 is TGTGCCAGCAGTTTATTCCCCCAAAGGGTACGGTATGAGCAGTTCTTC. It yields the protein CASSLFPQRVRYEQFF.